This T cell receptor (beta chain) was sequenced during a study of vaccination and CD4 T cells after COVID-19. In the study overall: Collection of post-vaccine samples followed dose two by a median approximately 68 days, spanning a range of 14 to 241.

Notes on this clonotype: Its specificity is not known.

Sequence data for DNA of cultured CD4+ T cells were generated by the Oncomine TCR Beta short-read assay. It was cultured CD4+ T cells from which genomic DNA was extracted. One entry per CDR3 protein, called by TCRdb with MiXCR from the PCR reads. The table has about 17,000 distinct CDR3 sequences, 60% seen once; the top ten hold 9.5% to 13%. Findings and limits, study-wide: Rising from about 20 to 38, the median of SARS-CoV-2-reactive clonotypes did not change significantly.

Documented treatment: roughly nine-day PBMC culture with coronavirus spike peptide pools or control peptides (ViraFEST assay). Before TCRs were sequenced, ViraFEST expanded antigen-specific T cells with peptide pools. The germline V gene has CDR1 SGHVS and CDR2 FQNEAQ. V gave up 3 bases and J gave up 4 bases; unmatched junction bases: 2. CDR3 length: 15 residues. Specimen: CD4+ T cells from blood, cultured in vitro. The V call is TRBV7-8, the J call TRBJ2-2; 10 nucleotides match TRBD2. This sequence originates from a human donor who had recovered from COVID-19. This CDR3 reads CASSFASGSTGELFF. The CDR3 coding sequence is TGTGCCAGCAGCTTCGCTAGCGGGAGCACCGGGGAGCTGTTTTTT.